There are many counts of the clone carrying this TCR beta chain. What it recognizes is unknown. These data come from a study of T cells in Graves' hyperthyroidism and ophthalmopathy. In the study overall: Sampling of peripheral blood happened at initial diagnosis, prior to any treatment. Findings and caveats of the study: With a median lead of about six months before onset, the model predicted ophthalmopathy. Blood samples included most of the expanded thyroid clonotypes exceeding 0.001.

RNA transcripts gave rise to amplified TCR beta CDR3 regions. First-round RT-PCR with HTBI primers amplified the TCR CDR3 region. MiXCR, applied by TCRdb to the multiplex PCR reads, yields one record per CDR3 protein. The sample has 250,000 or so distinct CDR3 sequences; roughly 15% are singletons. This receptor was taken from a woman in her thirties or forties with Graves' hyperthyroidism that later progressed to Graves' ophthalmopathy. Sequencing was done on a sample of blood.

The CDR3 protein is CASSQDSIETQYF. The CDR3 coding sequence is TGTGCCAGCAGCCAAGACTCCATCGAGACCCAGTACTTC. The rearrangement links TRBV3-1 to TRBJ2-5; D is uncertain. This CDR3 is 13 amino acids long. CDR1 is LGHDT, CDR2 YNNKEL, per germline (reference sequence). V was trimmed by 0 bases and J by 5 bases, leaving 7 bases between them.